The 7 T cell receptor beta chains below were found in one sample sequenced in a study of shared clonotypes between healthy human individuals. Sequencing used immunoSEQ multiplex PCR; TCRdb keeps in-frame clones, though not all of them. This table holds millions of clones, about 95% found once. The naive CD8 fraction comprised CD45RO-negative cells positively selected for CCR7 and excluded terminally differentiated effector memory CD45RA+ cells. Sequencing input: naive CD8+ T cells sorted from blood. The receptors come from a man younger than 35 in good health.

The chain recombines TRBV11-2 with TRBJ1-2; D is ambiguous. CDR3 length: 13 amino acids. The V end was cut by 5 bases, the J end by 6 bases, with 13 bases between. Germline CDR1 is SGHAT and CDR2 is FQNNGV. This chain's CDR3 is CASSLTPSDGYTF. The CDR3, as DNA: TGTGCCAGCAGCCTGACTCCCTCCGATGGCTACACCTTC.

CDR3 sequence: CASSYWKQETQYF. Here the CDR3 DNA reads TGTGCCAGCAGTTACTGGAAACAAGAGACCCAGTACTTC. This chain joins TRBV6-5 and TRBJ2-5; D is ambiguous. This CDR3 is 13 amino acids long. Per germline, CDR1 MNHEY and CDR2 SVGAGI. V dropped 1 base and J dropped 2 bases, with 5 bases sitting between them.

The DNA for the CDR3 is TGTGCCAGCAGTTTAGTGGGAGTTACTAGCACAGATACGCAGTATTTT. It specifies CASSLVGVTSTDTQYF. This chain joins TRBV27 and TRBJ2-3; D is perhaps TRBD2 (5 bases). Germline CDR1 MNHEY, CDR2 SMNVEV (reference sequence). CDR3 length: 16 amino acids. V dropped 2 bases and J dropped 0 bases, with 12 bases sitting between them.

Comments on this clone: Additional DNA sequences in this sample encode the identical CDR3. This chain connects TRBV5-6 to TRBJ2-7; tentatively, D is TRBD1 (6 bases). The CDR3 spans 14 residues. V was shortened by 1 base and J by 0 bases, with 8 bases between the two germline ends. Per the germline V gene, CDR1 is SGHDT and CDR2 is YYEEEE. The CDR3 nucleotides read TGTGCCAGCAGCTTGCGGGACAACTCCTACGAGCAGTACTTC. This encodes CASSLRDNSYEQYF.

Turning to this clone: The sample holds other DNA sequences that translate to the same CDR3. The chain uses TRBV9 and TRBJ1-1; 7 positions match TRBD1. With V trimmed by 3 bases and J by 0 bases, 5 bases remained unmatched. The CDR3 is 15 amino acids. Germline CDR1 SGDLS, CDR2 YYNGEE. CDR3 protein: CASSAQGGMNTEAFF. CDR3 in DNA: TGTGCCAGCAGCGCGCAGGGGGGGATGAACACTGAAGCTTTCTTT.

CDR3 amino acids: CASSSEGSVSNQPQHF. DNA of the CDR3: TGTGCCAGCAGCTCCGAGGGGTCAGTGAGCAATCAGCCCCAGCATTTT. J is TRBJ1-5 and V is TRBV11-2; perhaps TRBD1 as D (5 bases). V was trimmed by 4 bases and J by 1 base, leaving 14 bases between them. CDR1 SGHAT and CDR2 FQNNGV come from the germline V gene. The CDR3 length is 16 residues.

The J gene is TRBJ2-7, the V gene TRBV9; 8 nucleotides line up with TRBD2. V lost 0 bases and J lost 2; bases outside the gene matches: 4. The CDR3 has 15 amino acids. Per the germline V gene, CDR1 is SGDLS and CDR2 is YYNGEE. DNA for the CDR3: TGTGCCAGCAGCGTAGAAGCGGGGGCTCCCTACGAGCAGTACTTC. Translating gives CASSVEAGAPYEQYF.